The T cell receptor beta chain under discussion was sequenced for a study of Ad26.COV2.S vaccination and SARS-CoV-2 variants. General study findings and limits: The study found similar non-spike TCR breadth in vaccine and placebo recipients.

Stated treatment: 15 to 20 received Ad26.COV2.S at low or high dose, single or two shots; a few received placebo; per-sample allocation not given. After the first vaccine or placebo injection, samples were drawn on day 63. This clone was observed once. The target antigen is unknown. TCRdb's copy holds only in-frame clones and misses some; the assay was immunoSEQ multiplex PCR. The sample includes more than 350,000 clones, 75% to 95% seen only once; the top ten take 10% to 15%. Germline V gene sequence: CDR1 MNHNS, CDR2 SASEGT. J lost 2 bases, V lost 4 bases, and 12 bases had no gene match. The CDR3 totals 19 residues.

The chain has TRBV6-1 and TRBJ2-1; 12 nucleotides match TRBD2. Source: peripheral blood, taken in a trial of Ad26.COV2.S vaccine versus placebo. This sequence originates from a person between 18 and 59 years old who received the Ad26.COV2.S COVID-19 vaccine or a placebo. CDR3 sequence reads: CASSAGTSGSGNPYNEQFF. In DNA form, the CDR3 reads TGTGCCAGCAGTGCCGGGACTAGCGGGTCCGGAAACCCCTACAATGAGCAGTTCTTC.